The 18 T cell receptor beta chains reported below all come from one sample, sequenced in a study of naive and memory T cell subsets. Both TRBC1 and TRBC2 were covered by a beta constant-region primer of two equimolar oligonucleotides. TCRdb recomputed calls from the UMI-ligation and nested PCR reads with MiXCR, one row per CDR3 protein. The table includes about 5,400 distinct CDR3 sequences, over 6.5% detected once. Sequencing was carried out using effector memory CD8+ T cells from blood. Subset given: effector memory, CD45RA- CD27-. Receptors originate from a human donor in good health.

There are many counts of this clonotype. The chain carries TRBV28 and TRBJ1-2; D is undetermined. V lost 6 bases to trimming and J lost 0 bases, with 17 bases between them. CDR3 size: 16 residues. The germline CDR1 and CDR2 sequences are MDHEN and SYDVKM. CDR3 nucleotides: TGTGCCAGCAGAGCCGGGCACATTGGGACTAACTATGGCTACACCTTC. Translated, it gives CASRAGHIGTNYGYTF.

This clonotype appeared many times. This chain connects TRBV9 to TRBJ2-7; D not certain. The CDR3 sequence is 15 residues long. V lost 0 bases to trimming and J lost 3 bases, with 13 bases between them. CDR1 and CDR2 from the germline V gene are SGDLS and YYNGEE. The CDR3 region is CASSVDPSPGYEQYF. The CDR3 DNA follows: TGTGCCAGCAGCGTAGACCCTAGTCCCGGCTACGAGCAGTACTTC.

At least ten counts were recorded for this clonotype. The CDR3 reads CASRSGTLYEQYF. CDR3 DNA sequence: TGTGCCAGCAGAAGCGGGACCCTCTACGAGCAGTACTTC. V and J are TRBV6-6 and TRBJ2-7, with 7 bases identical to TRBD2. The germline gives CDR1 MNHNY, CDR2 SVGAGI (reference sequence). V lost 6 bases to trimming and J lost 3 bases; unmatched junction nucleotides: 5. CDR3 length: 13 amino acids.

This clonotype was found many times. V is TRBV7-8 and J is TRBJ2-2; 8 bases align to TRBD2. The germline V gene encodes CDR1 SGHVS and CDR2 FQNEAQ. This CDR3 spans 16 amino acids. V lost 11 bases, J lost 6 bases, and 17 bases stayed unmatched. The CDR3 DNA follows: TGTGCCTGGAAAGAGGGCGGGGGGACATCCGCCGGGGAGCTGTTTTTT. Translating it yields CAWKEGGGTSAGELFF. The complete variable domain, with remaining parts taken from reference TRBV7-8 and TRBJ2-2, reads GAGVSQSPRYKVAKRGQDVALRCDPISGHVSLFWYQQALGQGPEFLTYFQNEAQLDKSGLPSDRFFAERPEGSVSTLKIQRTQQEDSAVYLCAWKEGGGTSAGELFFGEGSRLTVL.

This clonotype was counted a few times. J is TRBJ2-3 and V is TRBV5-4; D perhaps matches TRBD1 (5 bases). CDR3 length: 17 amino acids. V was cut by 0 bases and J by 0 bases, with 14 bases left in between. Germline V gives CDR1 SGHNT, CDR2 YYREEE (reference sequence). CDR3 amino acids: CASSLGSGPGSTDTQYF. The CDR3 region has the DNA TGTGCCAGCAGCTTGGGTTCAGGGCCGGGTAGCACAGATACGCAGTATTTT.

This clonotype is deemed large. The chain carries TRBV28 and TRBJ2-5; D may match TRBD1 or TRBD2 (6 bases each). This CDR3 has 12 amino acids. V gave up 6 bases and J gave up 3 bases, with 8 bases separating them. Germline V gene data show CDR1 as MDHEN and CDR2 as SYDVKM. The CDR3 region is CASRGGKETQYF. For the CDR3, the DNA is TGTGCCAGCAGAGGGGGGAAAGAGACCCAGTACTTC.

Sample share makes this clonotype medium-sized. V gene TRBV4-1 combines with J gene TRBJ1-1; D is possibly TRBD1 (5 bases). Germline V gene sequence: CDR1 MGHRA, CDR2 YSYEKL. This CDR3 comprises 15 residues. V shed 0 bases and J shed 3 bases, with 11 bases lying between them. The CDR3 here is CASSQEEGRDTEAFF. DNA of the CDR3: TGCGCCAGCAGCCAAGAGGAGGGGCGGGACACTGAAGCTTTCTTT.

This clonotype was seen a handful of times. The rearrangement uses TRBV20-1 and TRBJ2-1; 10 nucleotides match TRBD2. V shed 5 bases, J shed 7 bases, and the junction held 5 bases outside the gene matches. The CDR3 has 13 amino acids. CDR1 is DFQATT, CDR2 SNEGSKA, per germline (reference sequence). The CDR3 sequence: CSALAGEVNEQFF. Written as DNA, the CDR3 is TGCAGTGCTCTAGCGGGAGAAGTGAATGAGCAGTTCTTC.

In this sample, this clonotype turned up many times. J is TRBJ2-7 and V is TRBV20-1, with 10 positions matching TRBD1. V lost 0 bases, J lost 3 bases, and 2 bases stayed unmatched. CDR3 length: 14 residues. From germline, CDR1 is DFQATT and CDR2 SNEGSKA (reference sequence). CDR3 amino acids: CSARDGTGVYEQYF. In DNA form, the CDR3 reads TGCAGTGCTAGAGACGGGACAGGGGTCTACGAGCAGTACTTC.

This clonotype has at least ten counts. The J gene is TRBJ2-5, the V gene TRBV3-1; TRBD1 is a possible D gene (6 bases). V was pared by 0 bases and J by 5 bases, with 13 bases between. The CDR3 consists of 15 residues. Germline CDR1 and CDR2: LGHDT and YNNKEL (reference sequence). DNA of the CDR3: TGTGCCAGCAGCCAAGATCACAGGGTTGGGGAGACCCAGTACTTC. Its protein product is CASSQDHRVGETQYF.

This clonotype turned up a few times. The chain is built from TRBV6-4 and TRBJ2-1; 9 bases align to TRBD2. This CDR3 has 14 residues. Looked up from germline, CDR1 is MRHNA and CDR2 is SNTAGT. V was pared by 3 bases and J by 8 bases, with 5 bases of the junction left unmatched. CDR3: CASSDSGSGDEQFF. The CDR3 DNA reads as TGTGCCAGCAGTGATAGCGGGAGTGGGGATGAGCAGTTCTTC.

This clonotype was found many times. This chain connects TRBV27 to TRBJ2-1; possible D gene TRBD1, 6 bases. Germline CDR1 MNHEY, CDR2 SMNVEV (reference sequence). CDR3 length equals 14 residues. The ends were cut back, 5 bases at V and 7 bases at J, with 15 bases in the middle. The CDR3 coding sequence is TGTGCCAGCAGTCCAAGACAGGACCCAAATGAGCAGTTCTTC. Translation gives CASSPRQDPNEQFF.

At least ten counts were recorded for this clonotype. The chain joins TRBV4-3 to TRBJ2-6, with D unresolved. V shed 0 bases and J shed 8 bases, with 11 bases lying between them. This CDR3 has 15 amino acids. Germline V gene sequence: CDR1 LGHNA, CDR2 YSLEER. The CDR3 DNA reads TGCGCCAGCAGCCAAGATCGGTTGTTGACCAACGTCCTGACTTTC. Protein sequence: CASSQDRLLTNVLTF.

This clonotype was detected ten times or more. V and J are TRBV20-1 and TRBJ2-1, with a tentative D call TRBD2 (5 bases). The CDR3 runs 13 residues. Germline values: CDR1 DFQATT, CDR2 SNEGSKA (reference sequence). V lost 3 bases, J lost 5 bases, and 11 bases lay in between. The CDR3 DNA follows: TGCAGTGCTAGTGGGAGCGGAGACAATGAGCAGTTCTTC. Protein sequence: CSASGSGDNEQFF.

The rearrangement uses TRBV7-9 and TRBJ1-1, with D possibly being TRBD1 (6 bases). Per the germline V gene, CDR1 is SEHNR and CDR2 is FQNEAQ (reference sequence). The CDR3 loop spans 13 amino acids. The ends were cut back, 5 bases at V and 4 bases at J, with 11 bases in the middle. The CDR3 protein is CASSARGGTEAFF. Here the CDR3 DNA reads TGTGCCAGCAGCGCCAGGGGTGGCACTGAAGCTTTCTTT.

J is TRBJ2-1 and V is TRBV6-5; possibly TRBD2 for D (5 bases). The CDR3 length is 13 residues. V lost 2 bases and J 7 bases, leaving 9 bases between the germline ends. Germline V gives CDR1 MNHEY, CDR2 SVGAGI. The CDR3 sequence is CASSYRGWNEQFF. The CDR3 DNA is TGTGCCAGCAGTTACCGAGGGTGGAATGAGCAGTTCTTC.

The V gene is TRBV7-9, the J gene TRBJ1-1; weak D call: TRBD1 (6 bases). The CDR3 spans 14 residues. The V end was cut by 5 bases, the J end by 3 bases, with 13 bases between. CDR1 and CDR2 from the germline V gene are SEHNR and FQNEAQ (reference sequence). This chain's CDR3 is CASSLGGRDTEAFF. Here the CDR3 DNA reads TGTGCCAGCAGCCTAGGGGGTCGGGACACTGAAGCTTTCTTT. Complete variable domain (other parts from reference TRBV7-9 and TRBJ1-1): DTGVSQNPRHKITKRGQNVTFRCDPISEHNRLYWYRQTLGQGPEFLTYFQNEAQLEKSRLLSDRFSAERPKGSFSTLEIQRTEQGDSAMYLCASSLGGRDTEAFFGQGTRLTVV.

There are many counts of this clonotype. V usage is TRBV20-1 and J usage is TRBJ2-1, with 7 bases identical to TRBD2. From germline, CDR1 is DFQATT and CDR2 SNEGSKA (reference sequence). There are 15 residues in the CDR3. V lost 7 bases to trimming and J lost 2 bases; unmatched junction nucleotides: 11. The CDR3: CSGLAVLKTYNEQFF. CDR3 DNA sequence: TGCAGTGGGCTAGCGGTGTTGAAGACCTACAATGAGCAGTTCTTC.